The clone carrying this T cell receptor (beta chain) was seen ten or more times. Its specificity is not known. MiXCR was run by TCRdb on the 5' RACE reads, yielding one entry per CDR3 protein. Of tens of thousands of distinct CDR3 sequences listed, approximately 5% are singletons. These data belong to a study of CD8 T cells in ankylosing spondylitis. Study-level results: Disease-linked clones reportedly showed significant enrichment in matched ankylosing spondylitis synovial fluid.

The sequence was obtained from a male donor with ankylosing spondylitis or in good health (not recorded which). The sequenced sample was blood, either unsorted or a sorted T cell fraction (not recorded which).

CDR3 DNA: TGCAGTGCCATGATAGTAACTCTCGAGCAGTACTTC. Protein sequence: CSAMIVTLEQYF. This rearrangement joins TRBV20-1 to TRBJ2-7; D gene ambiguous. The CDR3 is 12 amino acids. The V end was cut by 6 bases, the J end by 6 bases, with 15 bases between. The germline V gene encodes CDR1 DFQATT and CDR2 SNEGSKA (reference sequence).